A selection of T cell receptor beta chains follows, all from one sample in a study of Ad26.COV2.S vaccination and SARS-CoV-2 variants. Sequencing was performed with immunoSEQ multiplex PCR; in TCRdb, only in-frame clones are kept and a portion is missing. Of some 480,000 clones in the sample, around 85% were seen once. This sample comprised peripheral blood, obtained in a trial of Ad26.COV2.S vaccine versus placebo. These receptors originate from a person between 18 and 60 years old who received the Ad26.COV2.S COVID-19 vaccine or a placebo. Each CDR3 is given with its conserved first and last residue. Each record gives: V gene, clone size, J gene, D gene, CDR3 protein, CDR3 DNA. A D gene is named only where the DNA matches it firmly. Where a row states a size, it is once, few, many or the class of an expanded clone; other rows omit it.

TRBV3-1/TRBV3-2	-	TRBJ1-6	-	CASSAHRALGDSPLHF	TGTGCCAGCAGCGCCCACCGGGCCCTAGGGGATTCACCCCTCCACTTT
TRBV7-2	-	TRBJ2-7	-	CASSLGGSEQYF	TGTGCCAGCAGCTTAGGGGGGTCCGAGCAGTACTTC
TRBV7-2	-	TRBJ1-6	-	CASSLDLVGTGNSPLHF	TGTGCCAGCAGCTTAGATCTGGTTGGTACCGGGAATTCACCCCTCCACTTT
TRBV6-6	-	TRBJ2-1	TRBD1	CASSSDRGLLNEQFF	TGTGCCAGCAGCTCCGACAGGGGGCTCCTCAATGAGCAGTTCTTC
TRBV7-9	-	TRBJ1-5	-	CASSFANQPQHF	TGTGCCAGCAGCTTCGCCAATCAGCCCCAGCATTTT
TRBV21-1	-	TRBJ2-1	-	CASSVDAEGSYNEQFF	TGTGCCAGCAGCGTCGACGCGGAGGGGTCCTACAATGAGCAGTTCTTC
TRBV7-2	-	TRBJ2-3	-	CASSPYSSGTQYF	TGTGCCAGCAGCCCCTACTCCTCGGGTACGCAGTATTTT
TRBV4-3	-	TRBJ2-1	TRBD2	CASSQDLGGSSYNEQFF	TGCGCCAGCAGCCAAGATCTGGGCGGGAGCTCCTACAATGAGCAGTTCTTC
TRBV24-1	-	TRBJ2-4	-	CATSAGDENIQYF	TGTGCCACCAGTGCTGGGGATGAAAACATTCAGTACTTC
TRBV30	few	TRBJ2-7	TRBD2	CASRTSGTYEQYF	TGTGCCTCCCGGACTAGCGGGACATACGAGCAGTACTTC
TRBV24-1	-	TRBJ2-3	TRBD2	CATSGGLAGDDTQYF	TGTGCCACCAGTGGCGGTCTAGCGGGAGACGATACGCAGTATTTT
TRBV7-2	-	TRBJ1-5	-	CASSISGTASPQHF	TGTGCCAGCAGCATTTCCGGGACCGCCTCGCCCCAGCATTTT
TRBV5-1	-	TRBJ2-5	-	CASSLSQGGQETQYF	TGCGCCAGCAGCTTGAGCCAAGGGGGACAAGAGACCCAGTACTTC
TRBV5-4	-	TRBJ2-1	TRBD2	CASSPAGGSSYNEQFF	TGTGCCAGCAGCCCGGCGGGGGGGAGCTCCTACAATGAGCAGTTCTTC
TRBV10-3	-	TRBJ2-5	TRBD1	CAISDRPRGQSYQETQYF	TGTGCCATCAGTGATCGCCCAAGGGGGCAATCGTACCAAGAGACCCAGTACTTC
TRBV3-1/TRBV3-2	-	TRBJ1-3	-	CASSPGTPGNTIYF	TGTGCCAGCAGCCCCGGGACACCTGGAAACACCATATATTTT
TRBV11-1	few	TRBJ1-1	TRBD1	CAILQGANEAFF	TGTGCCATTCTCCAGGGGGCCAATGAAGCTTTCTTT
TRBV10-1	-	TRBJ2-3	-	CATPEKVGLDTQYF	TGCGCCACCCCAGAGAAGGTTGGATTAGATACGCAGTATTTT
TRBV28	-	TRBJ1-1	-	CASSFSQTEAFF	TGTGCCAGCAGTTTCTCACAGACGGAAGCTTTCTTT
TRBV30	-	TRBJ2-7	TRBD1	CAWSRGQASSYEQYF	TGTGCCTGGAGCCGGGGACAGGCGAGTTCCTACGAGCAGTACTTC
TRBV28	once	TRBJ1-5	-	CASLGGWASNQPQHF	TGTGCCAGCTTGGGGGGGTGGGCGAGCAATCAGCCCCAGCATTTT
TRBV6-5	-	TRBJ2-1	-	CASSYSSGVGEQFF	TGTGCCAGCAGTTACTCATCGGGCGTCGGTGAGCAGTTCTTC
TRBV2	-	TRBJ2-1	-	CASSEAETREPPMRQFF	TGTGCCAGCAGTGAAGCGGAGACGAGAGAGCCCCCAATGAGGCAGTTCTTC
TRBV11-3	-	TRBJ2-1	TRBD2	CASSLYSSGISNEQFF	TGTGCCAGCAGCTTATACTCTAGCGGGATTTCGAATGAGCAGTTCTTC
TRBV18	-	TRBJ1-5	-	CASSSTGGSQNQPQHF	TGTGCCAGCTCATCGACGGGGGGGAGTCAGAATCAGCCCCAGCATTTT
TRBV24-1	-	TRBJ2-5	TRBD2	CATRGREGETQYF	TGTGCCACCAGGGGCAGGGAGGGTGAGACCCAGTACTTC
TRBV28	-	TRBJ2-7	-	CASSGFSYEQYF	TGTGCCAGCAGTGGTTTTTCCTACGAGCAGTACTTC
TRBV19	-	TRBJ2-1	-	CASSQPGLQLNEQFF	TGTGCCAGTAGTCAACCGGGACTTCAATTGAATGAGCAGTTCTTC
TRBV7-9	-	TRBJ2-2	TRBD1	CASSLARTGGSRGTGELFF	TGTGCCAGCAGCTTAGCCCGGACAGGGGGTTCGAGAGGCACCGGGGAGCTGTTTTTT
TRBV15	-	TRBJ2-1	TRBD1	CATSRTPGGSYNEQFF	TGTGCCACCAGCAGGACCCCAGGGGGCTCCTACAATGAGCAGTTCTTC
TRBV4-3	-	TRBJ1-2	-	CASSQDLNGGGYTF	TGCGCCAGCAGCCAGGACCTAAATGGTGGGGGCTACACCTTC
TRBV5-3	-	TRBJ2-5	TRBD1	CARSLINRGETQYF	TGTGCCAGAAGCTTGATTAACAGGGGAGAGACCCAGTACTTC
TRBV11-2	once	TRBJ2-7	TRBD1	CASSLRQGAYEQYF	TGTGCCAGCAGCTTAAGACAGGGGGCCTACGAGCAGTACTTC
TRBV28	-	TRBJ2-7	TRBD2	CASSLLAGGPEQYF	TGTGCCAGCAGTTTACTAGCGGGAGGGCCCGAGCAGTACTTC
TRBV6-5	-	TRBJ1-2	-	CASSRNRDNYGYTF	TGTGCCAGCAGCCGAAACAGGGATAACTATGGCTACACCTTC
TRBV28	-	TRBJ2-3	-	CASSITDTQYF	TGTGCCAGCAGTATCACAGATACGCAGTATTTT
TRBV6-5	-	TRBJ1-1	-	CAARTANTEAFF	TGTGCCGCACGGACGGCGAACACTGAAGCTTTCTTT
TRBV5-1	-	TRBJ2-5	-	CASSLVWGSVGETQYF	TGCGCCAGCAGCTTGGTGTGGGGGTCGGTGGGGGAGACCCAGTACTTC
TRBV7-9	-	TRBJ2-5	-	CASSQWGAYQETQYF	TGTGCCAGCAGCCAATGGGGGGCGTACCAAGAGACCCAGTACTTC
TRBV9	-	TRBJ1-1	TRBD1	CASSAGQGTTEAFF	TGTGCCAGCAGCGCCGGACAGGGGACGACTGAAGCTTTCTTT
TRBV19	-	TRBJ2-2	-	CASTKSLRGNTGELFF	TGTGCCAGTACCAAGAGTCTAAGGGGGAACACCGGGGAGCTGTTTTTT
TRBV9	-	TRBJ2-7	-	CASSAPGPPYEQYF	TGTGCCAGCAGCGCTCCGGGCCCTCCCTACGAGCAGTACTTC
TRBV6-6	-	TRBJ2-6	TRBD2	CASSPLPGLLSGANVLTF	TGTGCCAGCAGTCCCCTCCCGGGACTACTCTCTGGGGCCAACGTCCTGACTTTC
TRBV12-3/TRBV12-4	-	TRBJ1-2	-	CASSSRNTGYTF	TGTGCCAGCAGTTCAAGGAATACCGGCTACACCTTC
TRBV6-5	few	TRBJ2-1	TRBD2	CASSYGTSSYNEQFF	TGTGCCAGCAGTTACGGGACTAGCTCCTACAATGAGCAGTTCTTC
TRBV3-1/TRBV3-2	-	TRBJ2-7	-	CASSQNSYEQYF	TGTGCCAGCAGCCAAAACTCCTACGAGCAGTACTTC
TRBV28	-	TRBJ2-4	TRBD1	CASSYPGQGTKNIQYF	TGTGCCAGCAGTTACCCGGGACAGGGAACGAAAAACATTCAGTACTTC
TRBV6-5	-	TRBJ1-5	-	CASKGTAHSNQPQHF	TGTGCCAGCAAAGGGACCGCACATAGCAATCAGCCCCAGCATTTT
TRBV9	-	TRBJ2-2	-	CASSVAEANTGELFF	TGTGCCAGCAGCGTAGCGGAGGCGAACACCGGGGAGCTGTTTTTT
TRBV5-4	-	TRBJ2-1	TRBD2	CASSLATSGSREQFF	TGTGCCAGCAGCTTGGCGACTAGCGGGAGTAGGGAGCAGTTCTTC
TRBV19	-	TRBJ2-1	-	CASSPTGSDEQFF	TGTGCCAGTAGCCCTACAGGTAGCGATGAGCAGTTCTTC
TRBV20-1	-	TRBJ1-3	-	CSASFRLGTIYF	TGCAGTGCTAGTTTCCGGCTGGGCACCATATATTTT
TRBV7-2	-	TRBJ2-5	-	CASSRSQGGRETQYF	TGTGCCAGCAGCCGCTCCCAGGGAGGCCGAGAGACCCAGTACTTC
TRBV19	-	TRBJ2-7	TRBD1	CASSIGTGGYEQYF	TGTGCCAGTAGTATTGGGACAGGGGGCTACGAGCAGTACTTC
TRBV6-2/TRBV6-3	once	TRBJ2-7	TRBD2	CASSYSRLAGGGEQYF	TGTGCCAGCAGTTACTCCCGACTAGCGGGAGGAGGCGAGCAGTACTTC
TRBV7-8	-	TRBJ2-3	TRBD2	CASPPGVRGLAGEWDTQYF	TGTGCCAGCCCTCCTGGGGTCCGGGGCTTAGCGGGAGAATGGGATACGCAGTATTTT
TRBV6-5	-	TRBJ1-1	-	CASTVSPLLRAFF	TGTGCCAGCACCGTTAGCCCCCTCCTAAGAGCTTTCTTT
TRBV10-3	-	TRBJ2-1	-	CAIRGAGGKYNEQFF	TGTGCCATCAGGGGGGCTGGGGGAAAGTACAATGAGCAGTTCTTC
TRBV6-1	-	TRBJ1-1	TRBD1	CASSERGPGTEAFF	TGTGCCAGCAGTGAAAGGGGGCCAGGGACTGAAGCTTTCTTT
TRBV5-1	-	TRBJ2-7	-	CASSRWGQSQYF	TGCGCCAGCAGCCGGTGGGGGCAGTCGCAGTACTTC